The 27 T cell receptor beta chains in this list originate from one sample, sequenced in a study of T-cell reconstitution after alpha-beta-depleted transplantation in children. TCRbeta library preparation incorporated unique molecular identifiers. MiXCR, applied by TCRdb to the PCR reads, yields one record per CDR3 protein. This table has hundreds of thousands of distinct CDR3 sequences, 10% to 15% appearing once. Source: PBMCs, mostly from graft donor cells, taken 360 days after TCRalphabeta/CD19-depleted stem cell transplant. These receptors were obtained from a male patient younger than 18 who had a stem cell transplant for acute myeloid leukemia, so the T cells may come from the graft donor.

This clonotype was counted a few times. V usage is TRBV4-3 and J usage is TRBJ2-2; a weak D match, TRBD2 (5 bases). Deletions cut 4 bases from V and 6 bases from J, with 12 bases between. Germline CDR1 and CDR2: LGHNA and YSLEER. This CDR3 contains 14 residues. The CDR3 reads CASSRIHGAGELFF. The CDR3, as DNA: TGCGCCAGCAGCCGAATACACGGGGCCGGGGAGCTGTTTTTT.

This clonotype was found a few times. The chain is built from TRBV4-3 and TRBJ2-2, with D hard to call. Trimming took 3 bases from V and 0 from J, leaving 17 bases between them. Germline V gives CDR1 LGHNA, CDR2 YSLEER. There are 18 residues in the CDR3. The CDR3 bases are TGCGCCAGCAGCCACCTTACCGTGGGCAACGCGAACACCGGGGAGCTGTTTTTT. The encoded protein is CASSHLTVGNANTGELFF.

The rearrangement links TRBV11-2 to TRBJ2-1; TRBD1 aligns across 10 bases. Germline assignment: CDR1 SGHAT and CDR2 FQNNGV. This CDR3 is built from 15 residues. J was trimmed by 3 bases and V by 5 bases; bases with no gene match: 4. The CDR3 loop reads CASSPGQGFYNEQFF. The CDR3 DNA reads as TGTGCCAGCAGCCCGGGACAGGGGTTCTACAATGAGCAGTTCTTC. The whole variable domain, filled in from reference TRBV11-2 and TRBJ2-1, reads EAGVAQSPRYKIIEKRQSVAFWCNPISGHATLYWYQQILGQGPKLLIQFQNNGVVDDSQLPKDRFSAERLKGVDSTLKIQPAKLEDSAVYLCASSPGQGFYNEQFFGPGTRLTVL.

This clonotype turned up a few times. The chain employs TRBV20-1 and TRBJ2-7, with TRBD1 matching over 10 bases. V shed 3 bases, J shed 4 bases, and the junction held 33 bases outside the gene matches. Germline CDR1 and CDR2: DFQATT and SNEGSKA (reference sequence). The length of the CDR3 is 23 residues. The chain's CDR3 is CSASIDPGQGRYDGGRTFYEQYF. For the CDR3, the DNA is TGCAGTGCTAGTATAGATCCGGGACAGGGGAGGTATGATGGCGGGAGGACCTTTTACGAGCAGTACTTC.

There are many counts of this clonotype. CDR3 protein: CASSLGQGWHEQYF. The CDR3 nucleotides read TGCGCCAGCAGCTTGGGACAGGGCTGGCACGAGCAGTACTTC. The rearrangement joins TRBV5-1 to TRBJ2-7; 7 nucleotides line up with TRBD1. This CDR3 region has 14 residues. The germline V gene has CDR1 SGHRS and CDR2 YFSETQ. V trimming: 0 bases; J trimming: 5 bases; junction bases outside the gene matches: 5.

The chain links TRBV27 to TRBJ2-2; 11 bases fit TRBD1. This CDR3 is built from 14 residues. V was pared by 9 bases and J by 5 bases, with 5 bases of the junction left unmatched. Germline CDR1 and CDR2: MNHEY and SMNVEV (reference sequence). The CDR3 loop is CASGGQGVTGELFF. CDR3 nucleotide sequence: TGTGCCAGTGGGGGACAGGGGGTAACCGGGGAGCTGTTTTTT.

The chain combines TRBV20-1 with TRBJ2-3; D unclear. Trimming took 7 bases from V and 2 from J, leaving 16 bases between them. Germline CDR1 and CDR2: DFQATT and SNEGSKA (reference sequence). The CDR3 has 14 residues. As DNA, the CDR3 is TGCAGTGGGCAGAGGTCCCACCCCACAGATACGCAGTATTTT. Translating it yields CSGQRSHPTDTQYF.

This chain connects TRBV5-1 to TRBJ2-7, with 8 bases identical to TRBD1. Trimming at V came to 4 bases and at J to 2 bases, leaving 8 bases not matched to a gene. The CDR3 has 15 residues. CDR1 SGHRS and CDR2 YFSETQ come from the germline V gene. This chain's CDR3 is CASSGGQARPYEQYF. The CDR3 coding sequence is TGCGCCAGCAGCGGGGGACAGGCGAGACCCTACGAGCAGTACTTC.

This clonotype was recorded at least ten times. CDR3 in amino acids: CSALGLGGTDTQYF. The DNA for the CDR3 is TGCAGTGCTTTGGGTCTCGGGGGCACAGATACGCAGTATTTT. The chain uses TRBV20-1 and TRBJ2-3; a weak D match, TRBD2 (5 bases). This CDR3 has 14 amino acids. CDR1 and CDR2 (germline): DFQATT, SNEGSKA (reference sequence). The V gene lost 5 bases and the J gene lost 1 base, with 13 bases spanning the gap.

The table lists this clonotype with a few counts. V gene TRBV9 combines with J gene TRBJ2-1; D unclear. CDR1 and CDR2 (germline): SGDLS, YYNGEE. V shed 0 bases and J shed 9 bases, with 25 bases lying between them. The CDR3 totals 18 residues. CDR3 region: CASSVEGQGSIHWSEQFF. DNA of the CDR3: TGTGCCAGCAGCGTAGAGGGTCAAGGGTCCATCCACTGGAGTGAGCAGTTCTTC.

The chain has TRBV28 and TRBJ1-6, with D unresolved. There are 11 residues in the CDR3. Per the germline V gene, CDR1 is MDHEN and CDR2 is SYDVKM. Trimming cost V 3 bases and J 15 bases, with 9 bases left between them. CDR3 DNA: TGTGCCAGCAGTTTGGGGAGGCTCCTCCACTTT. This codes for CASSLGRLLHF. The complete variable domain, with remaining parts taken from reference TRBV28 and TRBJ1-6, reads DVKVTQSSRYLVKRTGEKVFLECVQDMDHENMFWYRQDPGLGLRLIYFSYDVKMKEKGDIPEGYSVSREKKERFSLILESASTNQTSMYLCASSLGRLLHFGNGTRLTVT.

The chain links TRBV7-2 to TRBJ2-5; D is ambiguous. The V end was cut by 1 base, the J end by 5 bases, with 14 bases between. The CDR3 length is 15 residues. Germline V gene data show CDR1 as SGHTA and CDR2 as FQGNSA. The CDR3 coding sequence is TGTGCCAGCAGCTTAGTGGGCAGCCTCGGGGAGACCCAGTACTTC. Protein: CASSLVGSLGETQYF.

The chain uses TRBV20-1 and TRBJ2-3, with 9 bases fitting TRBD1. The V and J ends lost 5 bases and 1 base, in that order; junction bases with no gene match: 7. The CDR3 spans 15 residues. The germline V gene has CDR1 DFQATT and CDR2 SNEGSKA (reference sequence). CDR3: CSAQHRTGGTDTQYF. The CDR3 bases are TGCAGTGCTCAACACAGGACAGGGGGCACAGATACGCAGTATTTT.

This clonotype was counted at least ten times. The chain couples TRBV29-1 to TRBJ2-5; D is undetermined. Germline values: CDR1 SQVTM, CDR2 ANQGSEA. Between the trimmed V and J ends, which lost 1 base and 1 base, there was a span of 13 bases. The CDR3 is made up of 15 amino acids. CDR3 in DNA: TGCAGCGTTGAAGGTGGGGTTAGGGCCCAAGAGACCCAGTACTTC. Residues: CSVEGGVRAQETQYF.

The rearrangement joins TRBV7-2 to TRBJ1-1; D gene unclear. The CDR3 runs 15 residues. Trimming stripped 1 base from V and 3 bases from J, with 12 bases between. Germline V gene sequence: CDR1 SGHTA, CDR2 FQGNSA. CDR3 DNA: TGTGCCAGCAGCTTAGGGCCAGCAATTCACACTGAAGCTTTCTTT. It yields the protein CASSLGPAIHTEAFF. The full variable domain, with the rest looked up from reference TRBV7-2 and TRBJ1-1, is GAGVSQSPSNKVTEKGKDVELRCDPISGHTALYWYRQSLGQGLEFLIYFQGNSAPDKSGLPSDRFSAERTGGSVSTLTIQRTQQEDSAVYLCASSLGPAIHTEAFFGQGTRLTVV.

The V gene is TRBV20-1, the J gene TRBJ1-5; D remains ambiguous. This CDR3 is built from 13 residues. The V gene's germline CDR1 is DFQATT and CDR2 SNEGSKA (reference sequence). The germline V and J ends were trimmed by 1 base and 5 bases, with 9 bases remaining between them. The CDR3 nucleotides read TGCAGTGCTAGAGGCAGAACCGATCAGCCCCAGCATTTT. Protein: CSARGRTDQPQHF.

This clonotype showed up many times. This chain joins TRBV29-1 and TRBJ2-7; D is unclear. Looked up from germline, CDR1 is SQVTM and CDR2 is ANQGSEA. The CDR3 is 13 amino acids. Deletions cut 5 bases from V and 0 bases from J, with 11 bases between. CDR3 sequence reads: CSVLTLHSYEQYF. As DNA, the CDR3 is TGCAGCGTTCTGACCCTCCACTCCTACGAGCAGTACTTC.

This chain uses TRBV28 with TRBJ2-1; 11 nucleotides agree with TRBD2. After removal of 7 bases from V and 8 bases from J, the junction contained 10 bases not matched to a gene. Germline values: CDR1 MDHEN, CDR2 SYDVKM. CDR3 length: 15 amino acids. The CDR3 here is CASISSGRAMYEQFF. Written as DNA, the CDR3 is TGTGCCAGCATTAGTAGCGGGAGGGCCATGTATGAGCAGTTCTTC.

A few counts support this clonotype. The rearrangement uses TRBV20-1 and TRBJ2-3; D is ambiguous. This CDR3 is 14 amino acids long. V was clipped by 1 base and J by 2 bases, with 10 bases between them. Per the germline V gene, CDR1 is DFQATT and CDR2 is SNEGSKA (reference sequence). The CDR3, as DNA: TGCAGTGCTAGAGTTAAGAAGTACACAGATACGCAGTATTTT. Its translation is CSARVKKYTDTQYF.

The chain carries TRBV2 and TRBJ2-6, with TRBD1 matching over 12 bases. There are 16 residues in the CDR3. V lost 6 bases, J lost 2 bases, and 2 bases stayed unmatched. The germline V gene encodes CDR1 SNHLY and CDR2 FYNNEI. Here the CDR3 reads CASRGTGGAGANVLTF. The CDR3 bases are TGTGCCAGCAGAGGGACAGGGGGCGCTGGGGCCAACGTCCTGACTTTC.

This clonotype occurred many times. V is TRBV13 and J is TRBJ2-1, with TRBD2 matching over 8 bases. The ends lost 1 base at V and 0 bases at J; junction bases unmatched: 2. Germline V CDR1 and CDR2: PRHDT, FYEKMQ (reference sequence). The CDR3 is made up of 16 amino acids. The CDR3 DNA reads TGTGCCAGCAGCTTAGAACTAGCGGACTCCTACAATGAGCAGTTCTTC. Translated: CASSLELADSYNEQFF.

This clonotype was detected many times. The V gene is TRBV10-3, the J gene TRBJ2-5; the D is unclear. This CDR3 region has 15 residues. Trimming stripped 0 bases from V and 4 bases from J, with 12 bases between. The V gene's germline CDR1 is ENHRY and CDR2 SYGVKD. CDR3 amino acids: CAISESAVMGETQYF. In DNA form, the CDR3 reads TGTGCCATCAGTGAGTCTGCGGTAATGGGAGAGACCCAGTACTTC.

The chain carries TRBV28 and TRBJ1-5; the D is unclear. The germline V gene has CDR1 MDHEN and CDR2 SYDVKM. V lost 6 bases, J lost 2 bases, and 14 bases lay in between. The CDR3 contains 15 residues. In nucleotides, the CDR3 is TGTGCCAGCAGCTCGGATACCTGGGGCAATCAGCCCCAGCATTTT. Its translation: CASSSDTWGNQPQHF.

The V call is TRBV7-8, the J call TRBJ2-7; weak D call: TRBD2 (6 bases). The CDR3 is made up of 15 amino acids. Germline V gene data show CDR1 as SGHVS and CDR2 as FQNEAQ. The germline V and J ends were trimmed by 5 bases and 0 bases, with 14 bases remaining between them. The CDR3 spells CASSHGTVSSYEQYF. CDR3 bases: TGTGCCAGCAGCCACGGGACTGTCAGCTCCTACGAGCAGTACTTC.

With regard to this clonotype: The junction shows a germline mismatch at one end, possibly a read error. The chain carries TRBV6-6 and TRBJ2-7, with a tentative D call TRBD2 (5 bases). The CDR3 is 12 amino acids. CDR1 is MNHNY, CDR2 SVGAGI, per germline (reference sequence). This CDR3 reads CASRVRGDELYF. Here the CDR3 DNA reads TGTGCCAGCAGGGTTCGGGGTGACGAGCTGTACTTC.

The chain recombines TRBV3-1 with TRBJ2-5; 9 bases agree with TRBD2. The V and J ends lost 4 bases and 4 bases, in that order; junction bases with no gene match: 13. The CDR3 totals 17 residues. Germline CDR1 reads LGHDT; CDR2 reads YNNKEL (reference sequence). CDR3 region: CASSPRSPLTSGETQYF. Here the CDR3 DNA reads TGTGCCAGCAGCCCCCGTTCCCCTCTGACTAGCGGAGAGACCCAGTACTTC.

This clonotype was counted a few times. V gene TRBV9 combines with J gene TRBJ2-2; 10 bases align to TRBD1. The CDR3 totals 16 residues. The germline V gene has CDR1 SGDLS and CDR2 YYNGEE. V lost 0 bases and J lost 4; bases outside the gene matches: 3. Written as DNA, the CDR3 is TGTGCCAGCAGCGTAGTTGACAGGGGGCCCACCGGGGAGCTGTTTTTT. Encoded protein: CASSVVDRGPTGELFF.